This TCR beta chain emerged from a study of blood T cells in healthy people across ages. Study-wide results and caveats: Higher diversity, along with more naive CD4+ cells, distinguished long-lived donors from aged donors.

The CDR3 covers 14 residues. Germline-derived CDR1 and CDR2 are DFQATT and SNEGSKA (reference sequence). Note on this clonotype: Its target is not known. Mismatch with germline at one junction end may stem from a read error.

A sample-barcoded 5' primer and a J-beta primer mix were used in a second PCR of roughly 7 to 11 cycles. TCRdb re-called the 5' RACE reads with MiXCR, one entry per CDR3 protein. The data contain roughly 1.9 million distinct CDR3 sequences, roughly 43% of them singletons. The clonotype was recovered from a human donor in good health. Sequenced sample: blood. The genes are TRBV20-1 and TRBJ2-1; the D call may be TRBD1 or TRBD2 (6 bases each). The CDR3 is CNASTGAGLNEQFF. DNA of the CDR3: TGCAATGCTAGTACGGGGGCGGGGTTAAATGAGCAGTTCTTC.